The next 29 T cell receptor beta chains were all read from a single sample in a study of blood T cell repertoires in COVID-19. Sequenced by immunoSEQ multiplex PCR; TCRdb stores in-frame clones only, minus some. The data hold more than 300,000 clones, with more than 90% observed a single time. Sequences were obtained from PBMCs or T cells enriched from blood (not recorded which). The receptors stem from a woman in her 30s who had been exposed to COVID-19.

J is TRBJ2-5 and V is TRBV6-1; D unresolved. Germline V CDR1 and CDR2: MNHNS, SASEGT. The V end lost 3 bases, the J end lost 4 bases, and 15 bases lay between the germline ends. This CDR3 is 15 amino acids long. CDR3 coding DNA: TGTGCCAGCAGTGAGCCGTTCCCTAGTATAGAGACCCAGTACTTC. It yields the protein CASSEPFPSIETQYF.

The table lists this clone with a count of one. The chain combines TRBV19 with TRBJ1-4; maybe TRBD1 (5 bases). Germline CDR1 LNHDA, CDR2 SQIVND (reference sequence). This CDR3 spans 15 amino acids. The V and J ends lost 6 bases and 0 bases respectively, with 11 bases between them. Here the CDR3 reads CASSLGGTTNEKLFF. In DNA, the CDR3 is TGTGCCAGTAGCCTCGGGGGAACAACTAATGAAAAACTGTTTTTT.

This clone was detected only once. This chain uses TRBV25-1 with TRBJ1-2; 9 positions match TRBD1. This CDR3 is 15 amino acids long. V lost 3 bases, J lost 8 bases, and 10 bases stayed unmatched. The V gene's germline CDR1 is MGHDK and CDR2 SYGVNS. This CDR3 reads CASSEGQGYLQGYTF. CDR3 coding DNA: TGTGCCAGCAGTGAGGGACAGGGCTATCTACAAGGCTACACCTTC.

The V and J genes are TRBV5-6 and TRBJ2-1, with 9 bases lining up with TRBD1. The V gene end was trimmed by 0 bases and the J gene end by 14 bases; junction bases not matched to a gene: 6. There are 13 residues in the CDR3. Germline V CDR1 and CDR2: SGHDT, YYEEEE. The CDR3 loop reads CASSLAPGQGKFF. The CDR3 nucleotides read TGTGCCAGCAGCTTGGCCCCAGGACAGGGGAAGTTCTTC.

J is TRBJ1-1 and V is TRBV18; 8 bases align to TRBD1. V lost 4 bases to trimming and J lost 11 bases; unmatched junction nucleotides: 6. CDR1 and CDR2 (germline): KGHSH, LQKENI. This CDR3 has 12 amino acids. CDR3 DNA sequence: TGTGCCAGCTCACTAGGACAGGGTGGCGCTTTCTTT. Amino acids: CASSLGQGGAFF. Together with reference TRBV18 and TRBJ1-1, the CDR3 gives the full variable domain: NAGVMQNPRHLVRRRGQEARLRCSPMKGHSHVYWYRQLPEEGLKFMVYLQKENIIDESGMPKERFSAEFPKEGPSILRIQQVVRGDSAAYFCASSLGQGGAFFGQGTRLTVV.

The chain employs TRBV3-1 (or the pseudogene TRBV3-2) and TRBJ1-5; 7 nucleotides align to TRBD1. The ends lost 6 bases at V and 6 bases at J; junction bases unmatched: 8. Looked up from germline, CDR1 is LGHDT and CDR2 is YNNKEL (reference sequence). CDR3 length: 14 residues. The CDR3 sequence is CASSPTGNSQPQHF. Here the CDR3 DNA reads TGTGCCAGCAGTCCGACAGGGAACAGTCAGCCCCAGCATTTT.

The chain is built from TRBV30 and TRBJ1-2, with 9 nucleotides matching TRBD1. Germline trimming cut 0 bases from V and 2 bases from J; bases unmatched to any gene: 4. Germline V lookup: CDR1 GTSNPN, CDR2 SVGIG (reference sequence). The CDR3 sequence is 15 residues long. This chain's CDR3 is CAWSVGTGWNYGYTF. DNA for the CDR3: TGTGCCTGGAGTGTAGGGACAGGGTGGAACTATGGCTACACCTTC.

This chain joins TRBV5-1 and TRBJ1-1; D call uncertain. This CDR3 is built from 16 residues. Germline CDR1 and CDR2: SGHRS and YFSETQ. Between the trimmed V and J ends, which lost 1 base and 6 bases, there was a span of 19 bases. In DNA, the CDR3 is TGCGCCAGCAGCTTGAGGTCAGGTCCTACGCAAGCTGAAGCTTTCTTT. The encoded protein is CASSLRSGPTQAEAFF. The whole variable domain, remainder taken from reference TRBV5-1 and TRBJ1-1, is KAGVTQTPRYLIKTRGQQVTLSCSPISGHRSVSWYQQTPGQGLQFLFEYFSETQRNKGNFPGRFSGRQFSNSRSEMNVSTLELGDSALYLCASSLRSGPTQAEAFFGQGTRLTVV.

This clone was detected only once. V is TRBV7-2 and J is TRBJ1-2; 12 bases map to TRBD1. Germline CDR1 is SGHTA and CDR2 is FQGNSA. This CDR3 has 14 residues. Unmatched junction bases numbered 5, after V lost 5 bases and J lost 7 bases. CDR3 residues: CASSSRDRGLGYTF. CDR3 in DNA: TGTGCCAGCAGCAGTAGGGACAGGGGGCTTGGCTACACCTTC.

The chain couples TRBV6-5 to TRBJ1-2; D remains unclear. CDR1 is MNHEY, CDR2 SVGAGI, per germline. This CDR3 contains 14 residues. The germline V and J ends were trimmed by 7 bases and 5 bases, with 17 bases remaining between them. CDR3 region: CASIRDSPFYGYTF. The CDR3, as DNA: TGTGCCAGCATCCGGGATTCACCCTTTTATGGCTACACCTTC.

The chain employs TRBV24-1 and TRBJ2-7, with TRBD1 identical over 9 bases. Germline CDR1 reads KGHDR; CDR2 reads SFDVKD. V gave up 5 bases and J gave up 6 bases; unmatched junction bases: 10. This CDR3 spans 15 amino acids. The CDR3 is CATSAAGTGRFEQYF. Written as DNA, the CDR3 is TGTGCCACCAGTGCCGCGGGGACAGGGAGGTTCGAGCAGTACTTC.

The chain links TRBV6-6 to TRBJ1-4; 7 nucleotides line up with TRBD1. Per germline, CDR1 MNHNY and CDR2 SVGAGI (reference sequence). V shed 7 bases and J 3 bases; nucleotides not matched to a gene: 5. The CDR3 totals 14 residues. The CDR3 DNA follows: TGTGCCAGCACTTTGGGGACAGCTAATGAAAAACTGTTTTTT. Its translation is CASTLGTANEKLFF.

Only a few counts were recorded for this clone. V is TRBV19 and J is TRBJ2-1; D might be TRBD1 (6 bases). The CDR3 is 14 residues long. Trimming took off 11 bases at V and 6 bases at J, with 20 bases between the two ends. CDR1 is LNHDA and CDR2 is SQIVND in the germline V gene (reference sequence). The CDR3 reads CASKWGDRSNEQFF. CDR3 sequence (DNA): TGTGCCTCAAAGTGGGGAGACAGGAGCAATGAGCAGTTCTTC.

The V gene is TRBV12-3 or TRBV12-4, the J gene TRBJ1-6; perhaps TRBD1 as D (6 bases). The length of the CDR3 is 12 residues. V dropped 3 bases and J dropped 9 bases, with 6 bases sitting between them. The CDR3 reads CASSFRGSPLHF. The CDR3 DNA follows: TGTGCCAGCAGTTTCAGGGGTTCACCCCTCCACTTT.

The rearrangement links TRBV19 to TRBJ2-5; TRBD1 agrees at 9 bases. The CDR3 totals 14 residues. The germline gives CDR1 LNHDA, CDR2 SQIVND (reference sequence). V was pared by 5 bases and J by 5 bases, with 6 bases of the junction left unmatched. The CDR3 sequence is CASSEDRGRETQYF. In DNA, the CDR3 is TGTGCCAGTAGTGAGGACAGGGGAAGGGAGACCCAGTACTTC.

As regards this clone: This sample includes further DNA sequences coding for the same CDR3. This rearrangement joins TRBV18 to TRBJ1-5; no clear D gene. This CDR3 has 13 residues. Germline V gene sequence: CDR1 KGHSH, CDR2 LQKENI. Trimming took off 3 bases at V and 2 bases at J, with 5 bases between the two ends. The DNA of the CDR3 is TGTGCCAGCTCACCGTCAGGCAATCAGCCCCAGCATTTT. Amino acids: CASSPSGNQPQHF.

The chain is built from TRBV5-5 and TRBJ1-2; 10 nucleotides agree with TRBD1. CDR3 length equals 15 residues. The germline V gene has CDR1 SGHKS and CDR2 YYEKEE (reference sequence). V shed 4 bases and J 5 bases; nucleotides not matched to a gene: 8. The CDR3 spells CASSPRQGARYGYTF. CDR3 DNA sequence: TGTGCCAGCAGCCCAAGACAGGGGGCGCGGTATGGCTACACCTTC.

V gene TRBV7-6 combines with J gene TRBJ2-5; 11 nucleotides agree with TRBD2. Per germline, CDR1 SGHVS and CDR2 FNYEAQ. Trimming at V came to 1 base and at J to 1 base, leaving 5 bases not matched to a gene. The CDR3 has 17 residues. CDR3 coding DNA: TGTGCCAGCAGCTTAGACCGACTAGCGGGGTTCCAAGAGACCCAGTACTTC. Translation gives CASSLDRLAGFQETQYF.

The chain has TRBV2 and TRBJ1-2, with a possible D match to TRBD1 (6 bases). V was cut by 8 bases and J by 4 bases, with 8 bases left in between. The CDR3 is 11 residues long. Germline V CDR1 and CDR2: SNHLY, FYNNEI. The CDR3 spells CASEQGYGYTF. The CDR3 DNA reads TGTGCCAGCGAACAGGGCTATGGCTACACCTTC.

The V and J genes are TRBV4-3 and TRBJ1-6; D might be TRBD1 (6 bases). Germline CDR1 is LGHNA and CDR2 is YSLEER. Between the trimmed V and J ends, which lost 0 bases and 8 bases, there was a span of 11 bases. The length of the CDR3 is 15 residues. The DNA for the CDR3 is TGCGCCAGCAGCCAAGATTCACAGGGATATTCACCCCTCCACTTT. Residues: CASSQDSQGYSPLHF.

V is TRBV6-2 or TRBV6-3 and J is TRBJ2-1; 7 nucleotides line up with TRBD1. J lost 10 bases, V lost 6 bases, and 3 bases had no gene match. The germline CDR1 and CDR2 sequences are MNHEY and SVGEGT. The length of the CDR3 is 11 residues. CDR3 in DNA: TGTGCCAGCAGCCCCAGGGGGGAGCAGTTCTTC. It specifies CASSPRGEQFF.

V gene TRBV7-8 combines with J gene TRBJ1-2; 7 nucleotides line up with TRBD1. Germline lookup yields CDR1 SGHVS and CDR2 FQNEAQ. The CDR3 contains 16 residues. V trimming: 1 base; J trimming: 4 bases; junction bases outside the gene matches: 9. CDR3 in DNA: TGTGCCAGCAGCTTAGGGACAGGAACATCCCTCTATGGCTACACCTTC. Protein sequence: CASSLGTGTSLYGYTF.

The chain uses TRBV4-1 and TRBJ1-1, with TRBD1 as a possible D gene (5 bases). The CDR3 runs to 13 residues. Germline values: CDR1 MGHRA, CDR2 YSYEKL. V gave up 5 bases and J gave up 1 base, with 8 bases separating them. The CDR3, as DNA: TGCGCCAGCAGCAAAAGGGGGAACACTGAAGCTTTCTTT. It translates to CASSKRGNTEAFF.

The V and J genes are TRBV9 and TRBJ1-2; 7 positions match TRBD1. The germline CDR1 and CDR2 sequences are SGDLS and YYNGEE. This CDR3 has 17 amino acids. The J segment lost 8 bases and the V segment lost 4 bases, leaving 20 bases of the junction unmatched. CDR3 sequence reads: CASSTQTGMVGTGGYTF. The CDR3 nucleotides read TGTGCCAGCAGCACCCAGACAGGGATGGTGGGTACGGGCGGCTACACCTTC.

This chain uses TRBV6-5 with TRBJ1-5; D might be TRBD1 (6 bases). The CDR3 loop spans 16 amino acids. The V end was cut by 1 base, the J end by 3 bases, with 13 bases between. Per germline, CDR1 MNHEY and CDR2 SVGAGI. CDR3 nucleotide sequence: TGTGCCAGCAGTTACTATGGGCAGGGGCTCAATCAGCCCCAGCATTTT. Its translation: CASSYYGQGLNQPQHF.

This chain connects TRBV6-5 to TRBJ2-7, with a weak D call TRBD2 (5 bases). Germline CDR1 reads MNHEY; CDR2 reads SVGAGI. Between the trimmed V and J ends, which lost 6 bases and 4 bases, there was a span of 13 bases. The CDR3 covers 13 residues. The CDR3 sequence: CASRVSARYEQYF. The CDR3 nucleotides are TGTGCCAGCAGGGTTAGCGCCCGGTACGAGCAGTACTTC.

The sample holds many counts of this clone. The gene calls are TRBV6-5 and TRBJ2-7; 13 nucleotides line up with TRBD2. V gave up 4 bases and J gave up 3 bases; unmatched junction bases: 3. CDR3 length: 15 amino acids. Germline V CDR1 and CDR2: MNHEY, SVGAGI. This chain's CDR3 is CASSWGLAGFYEQYF. As DNA, the CDR3 is TGTGCCAGCAGTTGGGGACTAGCGGGGTTCTACGAGCAGTACTTC.

This rearrangement joins TRBV11-3 to TRBJ1-4; unclear D gene. This CDR3 comprises 16 residues. Between the trimmed V and J ends, which lost 5 bases and 4 bases, there was a span of 17 bases. The germline V gene encodes CDR1 SGHNT and CDR2 YENEEA. The CDR3 spells CASSERRRVNNEKLFF. DNA for the CDR3: TGTGCCAGCAGCGAGCGCCGGAGGGTTAATAATGAAAAACTGTTTTTT.

The J gene is TRBJ1-4, the V gene TRBV10-1; 8 nucleotides align to TRBD1. CDR3 length: 17 amino acids. Germline assignment: CDR1 WNHNN and CDR2 SYGVQD (reference sequence). Trimming took 1 base from V and 3 from J; bases not matched to a gene: 7. The CDR3 nucleotides are TGCGCCAGCAGTGAGTTGGGACAGGCAGATTCTAATGAAAAACTGTTTTTT. Translating gives CASSELGQADSNEKLFF.